This T cell receptor (beta chain) is drawn from a study of T cells in Graves' hyperthyroidism and ophthalmopathy. Points from the study as a whole: Peripheral blood also featured most of the thyroid clonotypes expanded above 0.001.

TCR beta CDR3 regions were amplified from RNA transcripts. Initially, a first-round RT-PCR of the TCR CDR3 employed the HTBI primer set. TCRdb used MiXCR to reprocess the multiplex PCR reads, holding one entry per CDR3 protein. The data contain roughly 500,000 distinct CDR3 sequences, approximately 48% of them seen just once; the ten biggest clones take up about 45%. This clonotype was counted at least ten times. Its target is unknown. This receptor was obtained from an adult woman with Graves' disease, either hyperthyroidism or ophthalmopathy (not recorded which). Sequences were obtained from peripheral blood or thyroid tissue (not recorded which).

CDR3 in amino acids: CASRSTGHNPGNTIYF. CDR3 bases: TGTGCCAGCAGATCGACGGGACATAATCCTGGAAACACCATATATTTT. The chain employs TRBV7-9 and TRBJ1-3, with D maybe TRBD1 (6 bases). The CDR3 covers 16 residues. The V end was cut by 6 bases, the J end by 2 bases, with 17 bases between. Germline V gives CDR1 SEHNR, CDR2 FQNEAQ (reference sequence).